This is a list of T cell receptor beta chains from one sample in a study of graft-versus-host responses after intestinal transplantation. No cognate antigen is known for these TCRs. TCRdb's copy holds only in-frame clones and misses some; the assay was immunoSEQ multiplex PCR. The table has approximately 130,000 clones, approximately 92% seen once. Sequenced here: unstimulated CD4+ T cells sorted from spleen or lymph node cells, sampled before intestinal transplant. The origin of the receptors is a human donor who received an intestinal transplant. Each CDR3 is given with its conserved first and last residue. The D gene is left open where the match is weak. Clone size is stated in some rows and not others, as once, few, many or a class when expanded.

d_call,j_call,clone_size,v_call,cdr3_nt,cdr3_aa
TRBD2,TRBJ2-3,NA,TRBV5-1,TGCGCCAGCAGCGCGGGACTAGCGGGCACAGATACGCAGTATTTT,CASSAGLAGTDTQYF
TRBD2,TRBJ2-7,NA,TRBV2,TGTGCCAGCAGCCGAGGACTAGCGGGGGGTATTACCCAGCAGTACTTC,CASSRGLAGGITQQYF
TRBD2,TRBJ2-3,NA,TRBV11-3,TGTGCCAGCAGCTTACAACTAGCGGGGGGAGGAGATACGCAGTATTTT,CASSLQLAGGGDTQYF
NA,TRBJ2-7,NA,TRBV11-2,TGTGCCAGCAGTAAGAGAAAACAGGAGTACGAGCAGTACTTC,CASSKRKQEYEQYF
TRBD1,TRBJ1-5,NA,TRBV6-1,TGTGCCAGCACTGATATTTTCCGGGACAGCCATCAGCCCCAGCATTTT,CASTDIFRDSHQPQHF
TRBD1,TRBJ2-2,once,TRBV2,TGTGCCAGCAGTGAAGCCAGGACCGGGACAGGGATTCGGCGCGGCACCGGGGAGCTGTTTTTT,CASSEARTGTGIRRGTGELFF
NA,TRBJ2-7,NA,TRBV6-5,TGTGCCAGCACCCCGAGGTTAGACGGAGCCGGAACCTTC,CASTPRLDGAGTF
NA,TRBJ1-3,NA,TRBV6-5,TGTGCCAGCAGTCCTCGGACGGTTGGAAACACCATATATTTT,CASSPRTVGNTIYF
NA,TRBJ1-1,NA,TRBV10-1,TGCGCCAGCAGTGAGTCGGGGCAGGGGCTGGACACTGAAGCTTTCTTT,CASSESGQGLDTEAFF
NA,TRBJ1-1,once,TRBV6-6,TGTGCCACCAGGGTGGCCGGGACTGAAGCTTTCTTT,CATRVAGTEAFF
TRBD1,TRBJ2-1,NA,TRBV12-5,TGTGCTAGTGGTTTGGGGGGACAGGGGGCTCATGAGCAGTTCTTC,CASGLGGQGAHEQFF
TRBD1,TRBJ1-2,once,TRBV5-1,TGCGCCAGCAGCGTGGCAGGGGGGTACGAAAACTATGGCTACACCTTC,CASSVAGGYENYGYTF
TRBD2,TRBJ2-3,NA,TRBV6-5,TGTGCCAGCAGCCTTGCGGGGGGGGCCGAAGATACGCAGTATTTT,CASSLAGGAEDTQYF
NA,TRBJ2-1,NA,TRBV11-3,TGTGCCAGCAGCCCGATGGAAAACAGATCCCCGTTCTTC,CASSPMENRSPFF
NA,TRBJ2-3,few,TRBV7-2,TGTGCCAGCAGCTTAGCAGGGGGGTCAGGCACAGATACGCAGTATTTT,CASSLAGGSGTDTQYF
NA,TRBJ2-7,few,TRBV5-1,TGCGCCAGCAGCCACCAGGGAGGAGGGCCATACGAGCAGTACTTC,CASSHQGGGPYEQYF
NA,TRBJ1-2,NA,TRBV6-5,TGTGCCAGCAGGGCCAGCGGGGGGCTTAACTATGGCTACACCTTC,CASRASGGLNYGYTF
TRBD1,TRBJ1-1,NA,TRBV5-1,TGCGCCAGCAGCCAACAAGGGGGCGTGAGGACTGAAGCTTTCTTT,CASSQQGGVRTEAFF
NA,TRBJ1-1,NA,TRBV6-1,TGTGCCAGCAGTTGGCGAACAGGACCGAACACTGAAGCTTTCTTT,CASSWRTGPNTEAFF
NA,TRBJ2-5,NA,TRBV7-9,TGTGCCAGCAGCTCCCGGTCATGGCGAGAGGGAGAGACCCAGTACTTC,CASSSRSWREGETQYF
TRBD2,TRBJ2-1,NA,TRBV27,TGTGCCAGCAGGCCCTCCAACTCGGGGGGGGCTGGTGAGCAGTTCTTC,CASRPSNSGGAGEQFF
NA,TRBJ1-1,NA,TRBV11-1,TGTGCCAGCAGCTTAGGTCGCAGGCTAAACACTGAAGCTTTCTTT,CASSLGRRLNTEAFF
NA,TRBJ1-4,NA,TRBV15,TGTGCCACCAGGCTCATAGCGAGGACTAATGAAAAACTGTTTTTT,CATRLIARTNEKLFF
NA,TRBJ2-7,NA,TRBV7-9,TGTGCCAGCAGCTTAGATAACAGGCCTTACGAGCAGTACTTC,CASSLDNRPYEQYF